Presented here are 11 T cell receptor beta chains from one specimen sequenced in a study of OX40 agonist ivuxolimab in advanced cancers. The method was immunoSEQ multiplex PCR; TCRdb's version includes in-frame clones alone and lacks a portion of them. Of approximately 68,000 clones in the sample, 85% to 95% were seen once. The sample was CD4+ or CD8+ T cells sorted from blood, taken in a trial of the OX40 agonist ivuxolimab. Every receptor here comes from an adult with an advanced solid tumor such as melanoma, head and neck, liver or kidney cancer.

The CDR3 loop is CASSFGGGNTIYF. Written as DNA, the CDR3 is TGTGCCAGCAGCTTCGGAGGTGGAAACACCATATATTTT. The chain employs TRBV5-5 and TRBJ1-3; no reliable D call. CDR1 is SGHKS, CDR2 YYEKEE, per germline (reference sequence). This CDR3 has 13 residues. V lost 2 bases and J lost 3, with 6 bases in between.

J is TRBJ1-3 and V is TRBV19; no clear D. V was trimmed by 0 bases and J by 0 bases, leaving 9 bases between them. The germline gives CDR1 LNHDA, CDR2 SQIVND (reference sequence). The CDR3 length is 16 residues. CDR3 sequence (DNA): TGTGCCAGTAGTATAGAGGGCAGAGCCTCTGGAAACACCATATATTTT. Protein sequence: CASSIEGRASGNTIYF.

The chain combines TRBV4-1 with TRBJ2-7, with 10 bases matching TRBD1. The germline CDR1 and CDR2 sequences are MGHRA and YSYEKL. Trimming at V came to 4 bases and at J to 4 bases, leaving 13 bases not matched to a gene. The CDR3 extends over 17 amino acids. The CDR3 region is CASSPGRDRGFSYEQYF. CDR3 nucleotides: TGCGCCAGCAGCCCAGGACGGGACAGGGGTTTTTCTTACGAGCAGTACTTC.

The chain recombines TRBV11-1 with TRBJ2-7, with D possibly called TRBD1 or TRBD2 (5 bases each). This CDR3 has 16 amino acids. V lost 4 bases and J lost 5, with 21 bases in between. From germline, CDR1 is SGHAT and CDR2 FQDESV (reference sequence). This CDR3 reads CASSSPPGRSQDEQYF. Written as DNA, the CDR3 is TGTGCCAGCAGCTCGCCTCCGGGACGTAGCCAGGACGAGCAGTACTTC.

This sequence joins TRBV5-6 and TRBJ1-4, with 9 bases aligning to TRBD1. V shed 2 bases, J shed 8 bases, and the junction held 13 bases outside the gene matches. The CDR3 length is 17 residues. CDR1 is SGHDT and CDR2 is YYEEEE in the germline V gene. The CDR3 coding sequence is TGTGCCAGCAGCTTCCGGGACAGGGTATGGAAGCGAGAAAAACTGTTTTTT. This codes for CASSFRDRVWKREKLFF.

This clone showed up just once. The V and J genes are TRBV30 and TRBJ1-2; 11 nucleotides align to TRBD1. This CDR3 has 13 amino acids. The V gene's germline CDR1 is GTSNPN and CDR2 SVGIG (reference sequence). J was trimmed by 6 bases and V by 5 bases; bases with no gene match: 5. In nucleotides, the CDR3 is TGTGCCTGGGGGAAGGGACAGGGGGATGGCTACACCTTC. Translating it yields CAWGKGQGDGYTF.

The genes are TRBV4-2 and TRBJ1-6, with 9 bases fitting TRBD1. The CDR3 has 15 amino acids. With V trimmed by 3 bases and J by 10 bases, 7 bases remained unmatched. Germline CDR1 reads LGHNA; CDR2 reads YNFKEQ. The CDR3 sequence is CASSQGDRAVSPLHF. The CDR3 DNA reads as TGTGCCAGCAGCCAGGGGGACAGGGCGGTCTCACCCCTCCACTTT.

V gene TRBV19 combines with J gene TRBJ2-1; D is ambiguous. The germline gives CDR1 LNHDA, CDR2 SQIVND (reference sequence). The CDR3 spans 11 residues. Trimming removed 6 bases at V and 5 bases at J, with 5 bases between. CDR3 region: CASSLNNEQFF. CDR3 in DNA: TGTGCCAGTAGCCTGAACAATGAGCAGTTCTTC.

The rearrangement links TRBV5-1 to TRBJ1-1; D is uncertain. There are 14 residues in the CDR3. Germline CDR1 reads SGHRS; CDR2 reads YFSETQ. V lost 0 bases, J lost 3 bases, and 9 bases lay in between. CDR3 DNA: TGCGCCAGCAGCTTGGGGGTTAAGGACACTGAAGCTTTCTTT. This codes for CASSLGVKDTEAFF. The full variable domain, completed using reference TRBV5-1 and TRBJ1-1, is KAGVTQTPRYLIKTRGQQVTLSCSPISGHRSVSWYQQTPGQGLQFLFEYFSETQRNKGNFPGRFSGRQFSNSRSEMNVSTLELGDSALYLCASSLGVKDTEAFFGQGTRLTVV.

V gene TRBV5-4 combines with J gene TRBJ1-1; a weak D match, TRBD1 (5 bases). This CDR3 is 16 amino acids long. V lost 4 bases, J lost 1 base, and 17 bases lay in between. CDR1 is SGHNT and CDR2 is YYREEE in the germline V gene (reference sequence). The CDR3 loop reads CASSPRTGTTNTEAFF. DNA of the CDR3: TGTGCCAGCAGCCCGCGAACCGGGACCACGAACACTGAAGCTTTCTTT.

The V and J genes are TRBV9 and TRBJ2-2, with D tentatively TRBD2 (5 bases). The CDR3 is 15 amino acids. Per the germline V gene, CDR1 is SGDLS and CDR2 is YYNGEE. The germline V and J ends were trimmed by 0 bases and 1 base, with 7 bases remaining between them. CDR3 residues: CASSVAGRNTGELFF. CDR3 nucleotide sequence: TGTGCCAGCAGCGTAGCGGGGAGGAACACCGGGGAGCTGTTTTTT. Full variable domain (missing parts from reference TRBV9 and TRBJ2-2): DSGVTQTPKHLITATGQRVTLRCSPRSGDLSVYWYQQSLDQGLQFLIQYYNGEERAKGNILERFSAQQFPDLHSELNLSSLELGDSALYFCASSVAGRNTGELFFGEGSRLTVL.